The 3 T cell receptor beta chains below were found in one sample sequenced in a study of T cells in Graves' hyperthyroidism and ophthalmopathy. Amplified TCR beta CDR3 regions came from RNA transcripts. HTBI primers were used for first-round RT-PCR of the TCR CDR3. Via MiXCR, TCRdb re-called the multiplex PCR reads, giving one row per CDR3 protein. The table includes some 740,000 distinct CDR3 sequences, approximately 14% detected once. The sequencing sample was made of blood. These receptors originate from a woman aged 18-35 years with Graves' hyperthyroidism.

In its sample, this clonotype was seen many times. The chain combines TRBV24-1 with TRBJ2-2; the D gene is possibly TRBD2 (5 bases). V was pared by 3 bases and J by 4 bases, with 11 bases between. CDR1 and CDR2 (germline): KGHDR, SFDVKD. CDR3 length: 15 residues. CDR3 loop: CATSDPTTFTGELFF. Here the CDR3 DNA reads TGTGCCACCAGTGATCCGACTACCTTCACCGGGGAGCTGTTTTTT.

The CDR3, as DNA: TGTGCCAGTAGTACACAGGGGTCTGTGGACATTCAGTACTTC. This sequence encodes CASSTQGSVDIQYF. The chain is built from TRBV19 and TRBJ2-4; 7 nucleotides align to TRBD1. The CDR3 has 14 residues. With V trimmed by 4 bases and J by 8 bases, 8 bases remained unmatched. CDR1 LNHDA and CDR2 SQIVND come from the germline V gene (reference sequence).

The chain links TRBV20-1 to TRBJ2-7; D is undetermined. V lost 0 bases, J lost 1 base, and 10 bases lay in between. The CDR3 has 14 residues. Germline CDR1 DFQATT, CDR2 SNEGSKA (reference sequence). The CDR3: CSARDRDGSYEQYF. The CDR3 DNA reads as TGCAGTGCTAGAGATCGTGACGGTTCCTACGAGCAGTACTTC.